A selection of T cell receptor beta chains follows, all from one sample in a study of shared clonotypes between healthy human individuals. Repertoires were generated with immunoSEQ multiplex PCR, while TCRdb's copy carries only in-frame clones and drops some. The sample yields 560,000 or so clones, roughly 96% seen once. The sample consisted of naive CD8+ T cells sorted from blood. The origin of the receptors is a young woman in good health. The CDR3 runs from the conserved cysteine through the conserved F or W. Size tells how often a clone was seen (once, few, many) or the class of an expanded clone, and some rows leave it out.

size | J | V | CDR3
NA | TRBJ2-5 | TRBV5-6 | CASTLGGGQETQYF
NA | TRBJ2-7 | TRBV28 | CASTLAGGSYEQYF
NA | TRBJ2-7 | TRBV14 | CASSEGGEQYF
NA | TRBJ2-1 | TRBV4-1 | CASSPAGASGRHEQFF
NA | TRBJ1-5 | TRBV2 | CAGDRNYSNQPQHF
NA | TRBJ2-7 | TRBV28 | CASSLSLLGGYEQYF
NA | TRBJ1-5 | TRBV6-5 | CASSYSEGNQPQHF
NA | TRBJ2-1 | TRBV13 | CASSPGLSYNEQFF
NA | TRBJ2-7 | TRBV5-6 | CASSPTMGEQYF
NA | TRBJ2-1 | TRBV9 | CASSVDGQTYNEQFF
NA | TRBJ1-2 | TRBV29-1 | CSVEEFLPGGNYGYTF
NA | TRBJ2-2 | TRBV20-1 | CSAEEAGELFF
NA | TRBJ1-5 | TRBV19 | CASAGGPNQPQHF
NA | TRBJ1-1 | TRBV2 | CASSGGRLNTEAFF
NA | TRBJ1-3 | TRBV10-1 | CASKAAGTDGNTIYF
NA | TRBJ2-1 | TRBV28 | CASSPTSANEQFF
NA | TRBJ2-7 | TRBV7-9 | CASSFWDLSYEQYF
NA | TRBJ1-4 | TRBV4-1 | CASSLTLGAFNEKLFF
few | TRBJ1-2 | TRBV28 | CASSPLVGGGGYTF
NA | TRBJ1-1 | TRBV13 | CASSLGLGSPRTFF
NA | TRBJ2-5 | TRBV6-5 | CASSSSGGTQETQYF
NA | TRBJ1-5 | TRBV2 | CASSGPGGEEQPQHF
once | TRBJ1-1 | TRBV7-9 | CASSLTWVRGQMNTEAFF
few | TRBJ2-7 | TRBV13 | CASSPGAGAYEQYF
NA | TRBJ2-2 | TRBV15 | CATSRDRREDTGELFF
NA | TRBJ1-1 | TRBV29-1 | CSVEWRDNTEAFF
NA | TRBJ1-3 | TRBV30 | CAWNLKGSGKDTIYF
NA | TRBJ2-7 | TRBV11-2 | CASSPPGQGIEQYF
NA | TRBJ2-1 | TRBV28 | CVPAVPSVDREMCEQFF
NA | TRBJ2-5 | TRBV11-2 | CASSQLGETQYF
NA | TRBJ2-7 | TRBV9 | CASNPDGGRSYEQYF
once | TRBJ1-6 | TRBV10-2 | CASSESGGGRSPLHF
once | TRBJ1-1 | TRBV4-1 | CASSKGPGIVVEAFF
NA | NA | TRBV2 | CASSARDVTYEQYF
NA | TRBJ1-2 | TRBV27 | CASSLSAVNYGYTF
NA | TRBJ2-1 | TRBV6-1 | CASSETPGLAGDNEQFF
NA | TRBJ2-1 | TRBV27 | CASSLGYSYNEQFF
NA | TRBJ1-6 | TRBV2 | CASIGTGLDPNSPLHF
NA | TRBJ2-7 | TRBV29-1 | CSVEISGNYEQYF
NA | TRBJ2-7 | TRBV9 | CASSVDRVVSTYEQYF
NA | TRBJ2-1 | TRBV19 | CASSTDLESGQFF
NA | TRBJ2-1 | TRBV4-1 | CASSQDWEVGEQFF
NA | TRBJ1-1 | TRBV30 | CAWEEIGVQNTEAFF